This T cell receptor (beta chain) was identified during a study of brain T cells in children with intractable seizures. Findings and caveats of the study: Only CDR3 sequence similarity suggested viral specificity, without known HCMV serostatus. Clones missing pre-surgery may reflect undersampling of that blood sample.

Sequencing used immunoSEQ multiplex PCR; TCRdb keeps in-frame clones, though not all of them. The sample shows over 95,000 clones, 90% to 95% of them seen only once. This clone turned up a few times. Its matching antigen is unknown. Germline CDR1 is SGHKS and CDR2 is YYEKEE (reference sequence). V shed 5 bases, J shed 1 base, and the junction held 9 bases outside the gene matches. CDR3 size: 16 residues. Sequencing was limited to surgery cases with top T cell transcript signatures in brain tissue. At least one anti-epileptic drug was given before surgery. This sequence joins TRBV5-5 and TRBJ2-3, with 8 bases aligning to TRBD2. The TCR comes from a boy in the first two years of life with hemimegalencephaly and intractable seizures. Source: peripheral blood, taken at surgery. Here the CDR3 reads CASSIPAGGRTDTQYF. In DNA form, the CDR3 reads TGTGCCAGCAGTATACCCGCGGGGGGTCGCACAGATACGCAGTATTTT. Full variable domain (remainder filled in from reference TRBV5-5 and TRBJ2-3): DAGVTQSPTHLIKTRGQQVTLRCSPISGHKSVSWYQQVLGQGPQFIFQYYEKEERGRGNFPDRFSARQFPNYSSELNVNALLLGDSALYLCASSIPAGGRTDTQYFGPGTRLTVL.